The 27 T cell receptor beta chains presented below share a single source sample, sequenced in a study of blood T cells in healthy people across ages. Together with a sample-barcoded 5' primer, a J-beta primer mix was included in a second PCR lasting roughly 6 to 12 cycles. TCRdb passed the 5' RACE reads through MiXCR, listing each CDR3 protein once. The sample yields some 690,000 distinct CDR3 sequences, about 20% seen once. Sequencing was carried out using blood. Source of these receptors: a man between 65 and 85 years old in good health.

This clonotype showed up just a few times. The chain employs TRBV7-9 and TRBJ2-3; D is ambiguous. V lost 3 bases and J 5 bases, leaving 12 bases between the germline ends. CDR3 length equals 14 residues. CDR1 and CDR2 (germline): SEHNR, FQNEAQ (reference sequence). The CDR3 here is CASSFDGPRDTQYF. The CDR3 DNA is TGTGCCAGCAGCTTCGACGGACCCAGAGATACGCAGTATTTT. Together with reference TRBV7-9 and TRBJ2-3, the CDR3 gives the full variable domain: DTGVSQNPRHKITKRGQNVTFRCDPISEHNRLYWYRQTLGQGPEFLTYFQNEAQLEKSRLLSDRFSAERPKGSFSTLEIQRTEQGDSAMYLCASSFDGPRDTQYFGPGTRLTVL.

The chain has TRBV7-2 and TRBJ2-1; D is possibly TRBD1 or TRBD2 (6 bases each). The ends were cut back, 1 base at V and 8 bases at J, with 18 bases in the middle. This CDR3 region has 16 residues. Germline V gene sequence: CDR1 SGHTA, CDR2 FQGNSA. The CDR3 region is CASSLGVGAGRYEQFF. Written as DNA, the CDR3 is TGTGCCAGCAGCTTAGGGGTGGGGGCGGGGAGGTATGAGCAGTTCTTC.

This chain links TRBV20-1 with TRBJ1-2, with 7 bases that match TRBD1. The length of the CDR3 is 15 residues. CDR1 is DFQATT, CDR2 SNEGSKA, per germline (reference sequence). Losses at the gene ends were 6 bases for V and 0 bases for J; bases not matched to a gene: 10. CDR3 sequence (DNA): TGCAGTGCCCCAAAGACAGGGAATCCTAACTATGGCTACACCTTC. This encodes CSAPKTGNPNYGYTF.

The chain has TRBV19 and TRBJ1-1; 9 bases agree with TRBD1. The V segment lost 5 bases and the J segment 1 base; nucleotides outside the gene matches: 5. Germline V gene sequence: CDR1 LNHDA, CDR2 SQIVND (reference sequence). CDR3 length: 15 amino acids. The CDR3 here is CASSPRDRANTEAFF. CDR3 DNA sequence: TGTGCCAGTAGTCCGCGGGACAGGGCGAACACTGAAGCTTTCTTT.

CDR3 nucleotides: TGCAGTGCTAGAGCGACAGGGAAGGTATACGAGCAGTACTTC. As protein: CSARATGKVYEQYF. The J gene is TRBJ2-7, the V gene TRBV20-1; TRBD1 matches at 7 bases. CDR1 and CDR2 from the germline V gene are DFQATT and SNEGSKA (reference sequence). Trimming at V came to 1 base and at J to 4 bases, leaving 7 bases not matched to a gene. The CDR3 runs to 14 residues.

This clonotype was seen more than once but under ten times. The chain joins TRBV29-1 to TRBJ1-1, with D possibly matching TRBD1 (5 bases). Germline CDR1 and CDR2: SQVTM and ANQGSEA. This CDR3 has 13 amino acids. V shed 7 bases and J shed 1 base, with 13 bases lying between them. The CDR3 region is CSGWRGGNTEAFF. In DNA, the CDR3 is TGCAGCGGTTGGAGGGGAGGGAACACTGAAGCTTTCTTT.

This clonotype appeared many times. The chain links TRBV4-1 to TRBJ2-4; no firm D call. Germline V CDR1 and CDR2: MGHRA, YSYEKL. Trimming cost V 0 bases and J 0 bases, with 9 bases left between them. The CDR3 runs 16 residues. CDR3 amino acids: CASSQDKGIAKNIQYF. DNA for the CDR3: TGCGCCAGCAGCCAAGATAAGGGAATAGCCAAAAACATTCAGTACTTC.

This clonotype has just a few counts. In nucleotides, the CDR3 is TGTGCCAGCAGTTCTACTAGCGGGGGGGCGGTCTACAATGAGCAGTTCTTC. Residues: CASSSTSGGAVYNEQFF. The V and J genes are TRBV7-2 and TRBJ2-1; 13 bases are shared with TRBD2. There are 17 residues in the CDR3. Germline V lookup: CDR1 SGHTA, CDR2 FQGNSA. V shed 6 bases, J shed 3 bases, and the junction held 8 bases outside the gene matches.

The rearrangement uses TRBV12-3 or TRBV12-4 and TRBJ1-4, with 8 bases aligning to TRBD1. Trimming took 5 bases from V and 10 from J; bases not matched to a gene: 12. The CDR3 extends over 15 amino acids. The CDR3 bases are TGTGCCAGCAGTCCGCACCGCGACAGGGGTGGAAAACTGTTTTTT. Its translation: CASSPHRDRGGKLFF.

The sample holds a few counts of this clonotype. The chain employs TRBV20-1 and TRBJ2-5; D might be TRBD1 (6 bases). The end of the DNA is better explained by TRBJ2-7, so the J call may be wrong. Per germline, CDR1 DFQATT and CDR2 SNEGSKA (reference sequence). The CDR3 runs to 13 residues. CDR3 bases: TGCAGTGCTAGGTTTGGGCAGGGGTACGAGCAGTACTTC. The encoded protein is CSARFGQGYEQYF.

There are a few counts of this clonotype. One junction end disagrees with the germline gene, perhaps due to a read error. The genes are TRBV12-3 or TRBV12-4 and TRBJ2-1; D unclear. This CDR3 is built from 13 residues. In DNA form, the CDR3 reads TGTGCCAGCACTTTAGCCACTACCTACGAGCAGTTCTTC. This encodes CASTLATTYEQFF.

The rearrangement uses TRBV29-1 and TRBJ2-1; TRBD2 aligns across 8 bases. This CDR3 has 14 amino acids. V gave up 1 base and J gave up 6 bases; unmatched junction bases: 5. CDR1 SQVTM and CDR2 ANQGSEA come from the germline V gene. The CDR3 bases are TGCAGCGTTGAAGTGAGCGGGGGTTCCAATGAGCAGTTCTTC. Protein: CSVEVSGGSNEQFF.

To note about this clonotype: A junction boundary mismatches the germline segment, possibly from a read error. The V and J genes are TRBV7-9 and TRBJ2-1, with 12 bases lining up with TRBD2. The CDR3 has 15 residues. Germline lookup yields CDR1 SEHNR and CDR2 FQNEAQ (reference sequence). In nucleotides, the CDR3 is TGTGCCAGCAGCCTAGCGGGGGGGAAACGCGATGAGCAGTTCTTC. Translating it yields CASSLAGGKRDEQFF.

This sequence joins TRBV6-6 and TRBJ2-1, with D perhaps matching TRBD1 or TRBD2 (5 bases each). Germline CDR1 and CDR2: MNHNY and SVGAGI (reference sequence). The length of the CDR3 is 13 residues. Trimming stripped 11 bases from V and 7 bases from J, with 18 bases between. CDR3 residues: CAGSGQGRNEQFF. The CDR3, as DNA: TGTGCCGGGAGTGGGCAGGGTAGGAATGAGCAGTTCTTC.

This clonotype was observed a few times. The V gene is TRBV6-5, the J gene TRBJ2-7; D is tentatively TRBD1 or TRBD2 (6 bases each). The CDR3 has 16 residues. Trimming left V 5 bases short and J 3 bases short, with 20 bases between. The germline V gene has CDR1 MNHEY and CDR2 SVGAGI. In nucleotides, the CDR3 is TGTGCCAGCAGTGGAAGGGGAGGACAGACTATCTACGAGCAGTACTTC. Encoded protein: CASSGRGGQTIYEQYF.

J is TRBJ2-5 and V is TRBV12-3 or TRBV12-4, with D tentatively TRBD1 (6 bases). The CDR3 consists of 16 residues. V lost 5 bases and J 5 bases, leaving 21 bases between the germline ends. The CDR3: CASSPGTIGLSETQYF. For the CDR3, the DNA is TGTGCCAGCAGTCCTGGGACAATCGGGCTGTCGGAGACCCAGTACTTC.

There are many counts of this clonotype. The CDR3 DNA reads TGTGCCAGCTCCCCTCCAAGGAACACTGAAGCTTTCTTT. This translates into CASSPPRNTEAFF. The chain combines TRBV12-3 or TRBV12-4 with TRBJ1-1, with unresolved D. The V end lost 8 bases, the J end lost 1 base, and 11 bases lay between the germline ends. The length of the CDR3 is 13 residues.

The V and J genes are TRBV19 and TRBJ2-1; 11 bases agree with TRBD1. The CDR3 has 15 amino acids. V dropped 6 bases and J dropped 5; count of bases not matched to a gene: 6. Germline values: CDR1 LNHDA, CDR2 SQIVND (reference sequence). The chain's CDR3 is CASSTGTGGNNEQFF. The DNA of the CDR3 is TGTGCCAGTAGCACCGGGACAGGGGGTAACAATGAGCAGTTCTTC.

The chain links TRBV12-3 or TRBV12-4 to TRBJ2-3; TRBD2 matches at 7 bases. The CDR3 is 16 amino acids. Trimming cost V 7 bases and J 0 bases; bases outside gene matches: 10. Here the CDR3 DNA reads TGTGCCAGCACCCCTGGGGTGCGGGGGAGCACAGATACGCAGTATTTT. Residues: CASTPGVRGSTDTQYF.

The rearrangement uses TRBV27 and TRBJ1-2; D may be TRBD1 (5 bases). Per germline, CDR1 MNHEY and CDR2 SMNVEV (reference sequence). The CDR3 contains 16 residues. Trimming stripped 7 bases from V and 2 bases from J, with 20 bases between. In DNA, the CDR3 is TGTGCCAGCACCCCTCCTGGTGGACGGACAAACTATGGCTACACCTTC. It translates to CASTPPGGRTNYGYTF.

This clonotype has a handful of counts. The V and J genes are TRBV14 and TRBJ1-2; D is undetermined. CDR1 is SGHDN and CDR2 is FVKESK in the germline V gene. The CDR3 is 15 amino acids. Trimming pared 4 bases from V and 4 bases from J, leaving 16 bases between. CDR3: CASSPNVVSSYGYTF. The CDR3 nucleotides read TGTGCCAGCAGCCCGAACGTCGTCAGCAGCTATGGCTACACCTTC.

In this sample, this clonotype turned up many times. This rearrangement joins TRBV12-3 or TRBV12-4 to TRBJ2-7; 10 positions agree with TRBD1. The J call may not be correct, given that the DNA end is closer to TRBJ2-5. The CDR3 consists of 14 residues. The CDR3 DNA is TGTGCCAGCAGACCGACAGGGGGCTATGAGACCCAGTACTTC. It is translated as CASRPTGGYETQYF.

This chain connects TRBV13 to TRBJ2-5; no clear D gene. The better agreement between TRBJ2-1 and the DNA end casts doubt on the J call. Germline V lookup: CDR1 PRHDT, CDR2 FYEKMQ (reference sequence). The CDR3 totals 13 residues. CDR3 DNA sequence: TGTGCCAGCAGCCCCACGAGCGTGGGTGAGCAGTTCTTC. This gives the protein CASSPTSVGEQFF.

This clonotype was counted a few times. The gene calls are TRBV12-3 or TRBV12-4 and TRBJ2-5; 7 bases are shared with TRBD2. The end of the DNA is better explained by TRBJ2-7, so the J call may be wrong. This CDR3 is built from 13 residues. For the CDR3, the DNA is TGTGCCAGCAGCCGTACGGGAGGAGGCGAGCAGTACTTC. It translates to CASSRTGGGEQYF.

This rearrangement joins TRBV14 to TRBJ1-3, with no clear D. The germline V gene has CDR1 SGHDN and CDR2 FVKESK. Trimming removed 4 bases from V and 4 bases from J, with 8 bases in between. This CDR3 region has 13 residues. In DNA, the CDR3 is TGTGCCAGCAGCCGGTCCGGAGGAAACACCATATATTTT. This codes for CASSRSGGNTIYF.

The genes are TRBV5-1 and TRBJ2-5, with 7 bases that match TRBD1. Germline V gene lookup returns CDR1 SGHRS and CDR2 YFSETQ. This CDR3 is built from 13 residues. Trimming removed 2 bases from V and 11 bases from J; junction bases left unmatched: 9. The DNA for the CDR3 is TGCGCCAGCAGCTTCGGGACAGCCCTTGAGCAGTACTTC. It codes for CASSFGTALEQYF.

This clonotype showed up just a few times. An end of the junction differs from the germline gene, which may be a read error. This chain uses TRBV27 with TRBJ2-3; no clear D gene. The germline CDR1 and CDR2 sequences are MNHEY and SMNVEV (reference sequence). This CDR3 contains 14 residues. In DNA, the CDR3 is TGTGCCAGTAGTTTATGGGATCCCCCTTATACGCAGTATTTT. Protein: CASSLWDPPYTQYF.